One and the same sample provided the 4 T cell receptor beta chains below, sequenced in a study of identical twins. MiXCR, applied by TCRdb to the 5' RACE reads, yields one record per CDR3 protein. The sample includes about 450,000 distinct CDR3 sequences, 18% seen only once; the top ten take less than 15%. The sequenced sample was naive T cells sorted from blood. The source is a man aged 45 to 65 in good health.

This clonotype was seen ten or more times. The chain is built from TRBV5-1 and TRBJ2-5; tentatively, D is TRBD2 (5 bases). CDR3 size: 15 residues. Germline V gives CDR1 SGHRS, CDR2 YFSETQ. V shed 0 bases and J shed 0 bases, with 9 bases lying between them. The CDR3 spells CASSLGLPYQETQYF. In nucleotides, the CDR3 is TGCGCCAGCAGCTTGGGACTACCGTACCAAGAGACCCAGTACTTC.

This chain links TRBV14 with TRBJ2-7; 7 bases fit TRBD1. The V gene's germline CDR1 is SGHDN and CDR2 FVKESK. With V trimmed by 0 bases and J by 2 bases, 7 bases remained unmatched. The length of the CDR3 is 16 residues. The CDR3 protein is CASSQELGQKAYEQYF. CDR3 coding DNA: TGTGCCAGCAGCCAAGAACTGGGACAGAAAGCCTACGAGCAGTACTTC.

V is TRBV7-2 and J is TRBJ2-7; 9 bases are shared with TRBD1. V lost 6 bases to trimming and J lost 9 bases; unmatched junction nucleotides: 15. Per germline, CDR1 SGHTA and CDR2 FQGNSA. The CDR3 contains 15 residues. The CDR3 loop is CASSLPGTGYHGQYF. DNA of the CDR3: TGTGCCAGCAGTTTACCCGGGACAGGGTACCACGGGCAGTACTTC.

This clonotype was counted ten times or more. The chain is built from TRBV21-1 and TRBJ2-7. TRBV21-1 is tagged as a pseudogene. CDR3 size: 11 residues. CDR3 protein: CASSAPYEQYF. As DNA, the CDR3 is TGTGCCAGCAGCGCCCCCTACGAGCAGTACTTC.